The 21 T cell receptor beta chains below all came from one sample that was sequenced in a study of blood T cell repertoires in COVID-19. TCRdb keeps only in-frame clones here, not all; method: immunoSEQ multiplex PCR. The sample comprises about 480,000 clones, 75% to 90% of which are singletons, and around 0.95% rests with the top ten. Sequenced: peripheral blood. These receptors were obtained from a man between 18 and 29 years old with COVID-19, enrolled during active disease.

DNA for the CDR3: TGCGCCAGCCAGCGGGAGGTGGCCCCCTACGAGCAGTACTTC. Protein product: CASQREVAPYEQYF. This chain uses TRBV5-1 with TRBJ2-7; 9 bases are shared with TRBD2. The CDR3 sequence is 14 residues long. Germline V gene sequence: CDR1 SGHRS, CDR2 YFSETQ. V lost 7 bases and J lost 2; bases outside the gene matches: 7.

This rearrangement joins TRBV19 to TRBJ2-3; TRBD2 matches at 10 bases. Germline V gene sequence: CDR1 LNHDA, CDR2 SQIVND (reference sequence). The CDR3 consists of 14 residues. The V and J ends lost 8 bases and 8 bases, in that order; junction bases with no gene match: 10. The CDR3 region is CASGTGTSVRTQYF. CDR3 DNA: TGTGCCAGTGGCACCGGGACTAGCGTTCGTACGCAGTATTTT.

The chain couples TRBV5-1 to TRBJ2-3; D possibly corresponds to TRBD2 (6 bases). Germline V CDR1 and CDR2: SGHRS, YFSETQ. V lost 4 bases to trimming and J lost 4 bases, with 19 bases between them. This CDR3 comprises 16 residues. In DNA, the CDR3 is TGCGCCAGCAGCCTGGTGGGGAGGTTTTCGTCAGATACGCAGTATTTT. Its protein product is CASSLVGRFSSDTQYF. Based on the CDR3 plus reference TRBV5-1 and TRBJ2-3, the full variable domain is KAGVTQTPRYLIKTRGQQVTLSCSPISGHRSVSWYQQTPGQGLQFLFEYFSETQRNKGNFPGRFSGRQFSNSRSEMNVSTLELGDSALYLCASSLVGRFSSDTQYFGPGTRLTVL.

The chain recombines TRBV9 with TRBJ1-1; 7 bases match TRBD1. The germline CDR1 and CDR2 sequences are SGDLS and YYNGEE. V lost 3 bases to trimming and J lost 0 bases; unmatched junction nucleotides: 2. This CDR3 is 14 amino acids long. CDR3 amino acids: CASSETGLNTEAFF. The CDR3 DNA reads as TGTGCCAGCAGCGAGACAGGGTTGAACACTGAAGCTTTCTTT.

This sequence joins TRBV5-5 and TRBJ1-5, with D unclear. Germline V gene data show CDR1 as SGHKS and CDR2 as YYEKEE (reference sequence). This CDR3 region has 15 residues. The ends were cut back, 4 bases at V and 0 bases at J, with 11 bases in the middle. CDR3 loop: CASSDYAGSNQPQHF. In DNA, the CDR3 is TGTGCCAGCAGCGATTACGCGGGTAGCAATCAGCCCCAGCATTTT.

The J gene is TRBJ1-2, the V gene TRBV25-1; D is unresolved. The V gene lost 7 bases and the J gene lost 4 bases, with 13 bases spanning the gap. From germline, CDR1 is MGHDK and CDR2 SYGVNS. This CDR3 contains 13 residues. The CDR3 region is CASMGSHIYGYTF. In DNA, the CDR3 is TGTGCCAGCATGGGCTCCCATATCTATGGCTACACCTTC.

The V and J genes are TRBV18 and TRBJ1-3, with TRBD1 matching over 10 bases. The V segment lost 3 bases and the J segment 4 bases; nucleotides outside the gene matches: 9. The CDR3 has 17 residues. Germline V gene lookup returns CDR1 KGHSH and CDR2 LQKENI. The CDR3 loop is CASSPADRGLSGNTIYF. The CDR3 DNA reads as TGTGCCAGCTCACCGGCCGACAGGGGGCTATCAGGAAACACCATATATTTT.

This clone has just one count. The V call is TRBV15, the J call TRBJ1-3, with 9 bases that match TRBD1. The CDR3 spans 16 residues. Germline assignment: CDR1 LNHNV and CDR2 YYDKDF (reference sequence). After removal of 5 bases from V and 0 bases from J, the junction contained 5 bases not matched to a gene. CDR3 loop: CATSGQGPYSGNTIYF. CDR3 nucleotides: TGTGCCACCAGCGGACAGGGGCCTTACTCTGGAAACACCATATATTTT.

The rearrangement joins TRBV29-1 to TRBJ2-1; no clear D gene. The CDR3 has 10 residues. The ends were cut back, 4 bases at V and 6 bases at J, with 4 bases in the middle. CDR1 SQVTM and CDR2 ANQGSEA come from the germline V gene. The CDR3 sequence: CSVGVNEQFF. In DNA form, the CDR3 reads TGCAGCGTTGGAGTCAATGAGCAGTTCTTC.

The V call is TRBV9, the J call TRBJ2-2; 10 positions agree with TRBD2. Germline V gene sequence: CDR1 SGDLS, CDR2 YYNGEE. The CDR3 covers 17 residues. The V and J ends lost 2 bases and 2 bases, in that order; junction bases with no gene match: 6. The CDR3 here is CASSVVGLAANTGELFF. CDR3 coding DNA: TGTGCCAGCAGCGTCGTTGGACTAGCGGCTAACACCGGGGAGCTGTTTTTT.

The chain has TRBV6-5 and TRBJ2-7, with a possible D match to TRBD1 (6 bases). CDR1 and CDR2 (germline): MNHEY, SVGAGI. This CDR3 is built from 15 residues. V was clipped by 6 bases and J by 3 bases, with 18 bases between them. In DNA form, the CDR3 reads TGTGCCAGCAGACTCTCCGGGACAAATTTCTACGAGCAGTACTTC. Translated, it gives CASRLSGTNFYEQYF.

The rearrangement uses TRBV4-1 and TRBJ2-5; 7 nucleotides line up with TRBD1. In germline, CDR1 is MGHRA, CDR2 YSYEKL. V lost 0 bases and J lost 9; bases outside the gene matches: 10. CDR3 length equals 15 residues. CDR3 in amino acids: CASSQEDRAFSAQYF. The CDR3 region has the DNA TGCGCCAGCAGCCAAGAAGACAGGGCCTTCAGTGCCCAGTACTTC.

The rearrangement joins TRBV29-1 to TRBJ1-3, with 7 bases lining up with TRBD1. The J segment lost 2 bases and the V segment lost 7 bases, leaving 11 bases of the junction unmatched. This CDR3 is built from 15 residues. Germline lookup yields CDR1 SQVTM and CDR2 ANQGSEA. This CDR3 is CSATDRAGTGNTIYF. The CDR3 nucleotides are TGCAGCGCAACAGACAGGGCGGGAACTGGAAACACCATATATTTT.

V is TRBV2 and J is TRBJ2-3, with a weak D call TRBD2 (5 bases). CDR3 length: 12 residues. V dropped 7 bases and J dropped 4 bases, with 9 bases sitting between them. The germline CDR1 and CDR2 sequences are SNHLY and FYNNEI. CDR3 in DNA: TGTGCCAGCACGGAGCGGTCAGATACGCAGTATTTT. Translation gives CASTERSDTQYF.

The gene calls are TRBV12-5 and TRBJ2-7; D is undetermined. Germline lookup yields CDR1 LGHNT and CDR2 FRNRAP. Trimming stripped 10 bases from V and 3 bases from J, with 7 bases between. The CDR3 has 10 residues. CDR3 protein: CAKSCYEQYF. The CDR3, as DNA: TGTGCTAAGAGTTGCTACGAGCAGTACTTC.

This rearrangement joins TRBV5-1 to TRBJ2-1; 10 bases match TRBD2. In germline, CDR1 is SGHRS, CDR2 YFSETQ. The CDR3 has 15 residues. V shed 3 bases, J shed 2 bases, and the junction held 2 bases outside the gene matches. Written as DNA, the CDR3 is TGCGCCAGCAGCTCCAGCGGGGGGGCCTACAATGAGCAGTTCTTC. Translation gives CASSSSGGAYNEQFF.

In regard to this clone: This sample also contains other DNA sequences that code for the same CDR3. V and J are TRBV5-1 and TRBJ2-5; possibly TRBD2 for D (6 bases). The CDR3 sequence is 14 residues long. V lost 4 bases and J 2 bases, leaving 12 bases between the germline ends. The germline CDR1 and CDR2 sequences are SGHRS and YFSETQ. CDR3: CASSPSGGQETQYF. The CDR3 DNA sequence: TGCGCCAGCAGCCCCTCCGGGGGACAAGAGACCCAGTACTTC.

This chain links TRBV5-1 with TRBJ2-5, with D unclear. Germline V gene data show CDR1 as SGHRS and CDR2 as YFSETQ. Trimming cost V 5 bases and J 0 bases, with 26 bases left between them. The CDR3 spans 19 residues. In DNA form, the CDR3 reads TGCGCCAGCAGACCCGGCCGGGTCGCAATCACCGCGTACCAAGAGACCCAGTACTTC. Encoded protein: CASRPGRVAITAYQETQYF. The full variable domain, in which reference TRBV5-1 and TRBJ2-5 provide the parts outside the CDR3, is KAGVTQTPRYLIKTRGQQVTLSCSPISGHRSVSWYQQTPGQGLQFLFEYFSETQRNKGNFPGRFSGRQFSNSRSEMNVSTLELGDSALYLCASRPGRVAITAYQETQYFGPGTRLLVL.

The CDR3 region has the DNA TGCGCCAGCAGCCAAGAGGGGGGAGCGGGGGGGCTCAATCAGCCCCAGCATTTT. Translation gives CASSQEGGAGGLNQPQHF. This chain uses TRBV4-1 with TRBJ1-5; D may be TRBD1 (6 bases). The CDR3 runs to 18 residues. The V and J ends lost 0 bases and 3 bases respectively, with 18 bases between them. Germline V gene sequence: CDR1 MGHRA, CDR2 YSYEKL.

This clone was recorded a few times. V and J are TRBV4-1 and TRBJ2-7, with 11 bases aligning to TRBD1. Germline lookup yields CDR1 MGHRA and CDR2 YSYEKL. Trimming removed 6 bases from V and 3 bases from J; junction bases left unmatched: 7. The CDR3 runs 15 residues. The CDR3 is CASSLTGTGGYEQYF. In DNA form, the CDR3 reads TGCGCCAGCAGTCTCACCGGGACAGGGGGCTACGAGCAGTACTTC.

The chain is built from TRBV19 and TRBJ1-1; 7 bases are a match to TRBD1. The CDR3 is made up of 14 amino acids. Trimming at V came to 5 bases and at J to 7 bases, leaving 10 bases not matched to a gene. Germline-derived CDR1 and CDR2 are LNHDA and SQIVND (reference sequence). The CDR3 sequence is CASSFRDSEHEAFF. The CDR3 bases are TGTGCCAGTAGTTTCCGGGACAGCGAACATGAAGCTTTCTTT.